This T cell receptor (beta chain) was sequenced in a study of shared clonotypes between healthy human individuals. Whole-study results and caveats: Among donors, the sharing of clonotypes was expected to be influenced by sequencing depth. Non-shared clonotypes had lower generation probabilities than clonotypes shared by all four sorted-subset donors.

DNA at about 210 ng, about 30,000 T cell genomes, went into sorted-subset replicate PCRs. The method was immunoSEQ multiplex PCR; TCRdb's version includes in-frame clones alone and lacks a portion of them. The table records roughly 570,000 clones, nearly 98% of them present only once. As to this clone: What it recognizes is unknown.

There are 13 residues in the CDR3. Germline-derived CDR1 and CDR2 are MNHEY and SVGAGI. V was shortened by 8 bases and J by 5 bases, with 16 bases between the two germline ends. The naive CD8 subset, CD45RO-negative cells positively selected for CCR7, excluded terminally differentiated effector memory CD45RA+ cells. Within Nashville, Tennessee resided all donors, each a Caucasian adult. The receptor's source is a man in his thirties or forties in good health. The chain couples TRBV6-5 to TRBJ2-7; TRBD2 might be the D (7 bases). Sequencing was performed on naive CD8+ T cells sorted from blood. The CDR3, as DNA: TGTGCCAGCCGGGGGCGGGGGCCCGACGAGCAGTACTTC. Translated, it gives CASRGRGPDEQYF.